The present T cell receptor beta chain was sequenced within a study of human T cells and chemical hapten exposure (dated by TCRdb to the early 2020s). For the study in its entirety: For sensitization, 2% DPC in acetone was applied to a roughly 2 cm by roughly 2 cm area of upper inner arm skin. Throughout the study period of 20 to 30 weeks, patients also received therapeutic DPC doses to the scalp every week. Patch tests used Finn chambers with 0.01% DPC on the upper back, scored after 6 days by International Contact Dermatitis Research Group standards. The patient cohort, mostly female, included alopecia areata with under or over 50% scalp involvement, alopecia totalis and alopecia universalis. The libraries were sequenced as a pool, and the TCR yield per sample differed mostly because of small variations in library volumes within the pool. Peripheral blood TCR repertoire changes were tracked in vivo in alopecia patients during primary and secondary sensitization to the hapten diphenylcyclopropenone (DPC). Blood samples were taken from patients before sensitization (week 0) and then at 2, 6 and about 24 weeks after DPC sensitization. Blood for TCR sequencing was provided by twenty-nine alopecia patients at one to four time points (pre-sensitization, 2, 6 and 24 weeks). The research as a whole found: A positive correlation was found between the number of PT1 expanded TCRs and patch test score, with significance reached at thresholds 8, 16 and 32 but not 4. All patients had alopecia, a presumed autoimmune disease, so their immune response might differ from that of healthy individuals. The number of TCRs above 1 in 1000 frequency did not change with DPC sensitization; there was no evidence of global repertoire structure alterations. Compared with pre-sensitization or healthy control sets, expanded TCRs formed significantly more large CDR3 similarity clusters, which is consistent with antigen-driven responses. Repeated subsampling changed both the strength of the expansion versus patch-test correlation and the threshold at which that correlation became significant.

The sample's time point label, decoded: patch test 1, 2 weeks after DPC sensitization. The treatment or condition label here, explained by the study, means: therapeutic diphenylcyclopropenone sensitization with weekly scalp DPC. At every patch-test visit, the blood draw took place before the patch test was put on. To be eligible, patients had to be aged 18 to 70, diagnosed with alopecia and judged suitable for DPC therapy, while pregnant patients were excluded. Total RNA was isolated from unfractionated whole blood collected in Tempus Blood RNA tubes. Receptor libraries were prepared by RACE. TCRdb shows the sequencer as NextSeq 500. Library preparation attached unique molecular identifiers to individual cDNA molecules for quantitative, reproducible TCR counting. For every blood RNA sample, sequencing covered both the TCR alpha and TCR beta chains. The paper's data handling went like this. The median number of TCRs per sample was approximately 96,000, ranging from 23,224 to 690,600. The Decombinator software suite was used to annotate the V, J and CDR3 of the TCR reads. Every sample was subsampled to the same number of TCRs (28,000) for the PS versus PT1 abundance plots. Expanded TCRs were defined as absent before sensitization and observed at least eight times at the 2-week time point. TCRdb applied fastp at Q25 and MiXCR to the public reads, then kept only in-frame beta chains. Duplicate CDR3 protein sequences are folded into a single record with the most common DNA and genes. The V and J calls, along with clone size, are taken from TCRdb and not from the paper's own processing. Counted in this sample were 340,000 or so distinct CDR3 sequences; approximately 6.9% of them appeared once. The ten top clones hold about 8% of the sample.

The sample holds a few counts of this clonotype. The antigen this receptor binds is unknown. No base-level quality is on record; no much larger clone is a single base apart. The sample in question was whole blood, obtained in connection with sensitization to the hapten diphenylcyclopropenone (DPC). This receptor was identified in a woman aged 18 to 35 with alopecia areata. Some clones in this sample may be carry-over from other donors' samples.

The CDR3 region: CASSQDVGLAGSPYNEQFF. The DNA is TGTGCCAGCAGCCAAGATGTCGGACTAGCGGGGAGCCCCTACAATGAGCAGTTCTTC. The receptor chain draws on TRBV14 and TRBJ2-1, and 12 junction bases match TRBD2. Spanning cysteine to phenylalanine, the CDR3 consists of 19 amino acids. Solely the CDR3 DNA is kept, with 57 bases framed from the first base. From a lookup of the germline V gene, CDR1 and CDR2 are SGHDN and FVKESK. At the junction V is shortened by 0 bases and J by 2 bases; bases outside the gene matches: 8. Outside the CDR3, residues come from the reference TRBV14 and TRBJ2-1 proteins, so the full variable domain is: EAGVTQFPSHSVIEKGQTVTLRCDPISGHDNLYWYRRVMGKEIKFLLHFVKESKQDESGMPNNRFLAERTGGTYSTLKVQPAELEDSGVYFCASSQDVGLAGSPYNEQFFGPGTRLTVL.